This T cell receptor beta chain was obtained from a study of technical replicates of blood from a handful of donors. TCRdb keeps only in-frame clones here, not all; method: immunoSEQ multiplex PCR. The repertoire holds 85,000 or so clones, with nearly 95% as singletons. This CDR3 has 14 amino acids. Trimming pared 6 bases from V and 2 bases from J, leaving 11 bases between. Germline-derived CDR1 and CDR2 are SNHLY and FYNNEI. The chain couples TRBV2 to TRBJ2-1; D gene unclear. The material sequenced was T cells isolated from PBMCs. The TCR comes from a human donor in good health. This chain's CDR3 is CASSWATPYNEQFF. DNA of the CDR3: TGTGCCAGCAGCTGGGCTACCCCCTACAATGAGCAGTTCTTC. Filled out from reference TRBV2 and TRBJ2-1, the complete variable domain reads EPEVTQTPSHQVTQMGQEVILRCVPISNHLYFYWYRQILGQKVEFLVSFYNNEISEKSEIFDDQFSVERPDGSNFTLKIRSTKLEDSAMYFCASSWATPYNEQFFGPGTRLTVL.